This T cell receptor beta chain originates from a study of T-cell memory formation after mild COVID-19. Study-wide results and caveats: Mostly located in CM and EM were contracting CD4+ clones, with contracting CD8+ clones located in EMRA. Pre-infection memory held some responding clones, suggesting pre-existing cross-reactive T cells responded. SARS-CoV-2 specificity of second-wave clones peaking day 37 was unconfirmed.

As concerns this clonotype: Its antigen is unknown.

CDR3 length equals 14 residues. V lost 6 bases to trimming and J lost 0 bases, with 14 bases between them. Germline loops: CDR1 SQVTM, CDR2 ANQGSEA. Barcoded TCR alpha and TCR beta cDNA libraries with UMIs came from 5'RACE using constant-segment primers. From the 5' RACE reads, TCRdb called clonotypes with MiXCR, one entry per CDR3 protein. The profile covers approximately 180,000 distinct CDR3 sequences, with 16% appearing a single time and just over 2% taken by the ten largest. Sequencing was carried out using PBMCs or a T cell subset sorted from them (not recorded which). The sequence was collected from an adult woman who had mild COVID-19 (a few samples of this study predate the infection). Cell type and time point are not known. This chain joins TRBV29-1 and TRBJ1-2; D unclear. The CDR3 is CSVAARLTNYGYTF. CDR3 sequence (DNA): TGCAGCGTCGCGGCGCGGTTGACTAACTATGGCTACACCTTC.